The present T cell receptor (beta chain) was sequenced within a study of T cell responses to AZD1222 COVID-19 vaccine. Turning to the study itself: Analysis merged second doses at about 4 or about 12 weeks.

CDR3 length: 14 residues. In germline, CDR1 is SGHRS, CDR2 YFSETQ. V was clipped by 7 bases and J by 4 bases; unmatched bases: 8. For this clone: What it binds is unknown.

The table came from immunoSEQ multiplex PCR; TCRdb's copy has only in-frame clones and leaves some out. The sample has some 90,000 clones; 65% to 90% are singletons. Findings and limits, study-wide: Two doses of AZD1222 preceded a rise in Spike-specific TCR breadth and depth. Baseline antibody screening turned up just a handful of seropositive AZD1222 recipients. Donors in the cohort were predominantly white British and more often female, and clonal diversity was possibly underestimated.

The clonotype was recovered from an adult in good health. Sequences were derived from peripheral blood, sampled on day 0 of AZD1222 vaccination. The V call is TRBV5-1, the J call TRBJ2-7, with TRBD1 matching over 10 bases. The chain's CDR3 is CASSQGQGRYEQYF. The CDR3 DNA follows: TGCGCCAGCTCTCAGGGACAGGGGAGGTACGAGCAGTACTTC.